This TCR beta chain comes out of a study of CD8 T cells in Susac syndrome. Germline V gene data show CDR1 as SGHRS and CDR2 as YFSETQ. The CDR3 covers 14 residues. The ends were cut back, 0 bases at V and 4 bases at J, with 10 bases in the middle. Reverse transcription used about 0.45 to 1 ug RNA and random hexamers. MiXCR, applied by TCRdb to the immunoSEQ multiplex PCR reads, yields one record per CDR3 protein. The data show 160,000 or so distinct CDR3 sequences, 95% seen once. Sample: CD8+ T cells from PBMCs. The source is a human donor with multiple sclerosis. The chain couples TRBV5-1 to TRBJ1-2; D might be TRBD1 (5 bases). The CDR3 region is CASSLAGDLYGYTF. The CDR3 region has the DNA TGCGCCAGCAGCTTGGCCGGGGACCTCTATGGCTACACCTTC.